This TCR beta chain was retrieved from a study of T cell repertoires in cytomegalovirus infection. Study-level background: HLA-B-restricted CMV epitopes that are well studied, plus recently identified HLA-C-restricted ones, were used by the study. Public TCR beta signatures provided an indication of both CMV infection and a matching HLA type.

The CDR3 extends over 19 amino acids. Germline-derived CDR1 and CDR2 are DFQATT and SNEGSKA (reference sequence). V gave up 6 bases and J gave up 5 bases; unmatched junction bases: 23. Study-level findings and limits: Cumulative public TCR beta family frequency identified CMV carriers with the relevant HLA.

TCRdb ran MiXCR on the reads and lists one entry per CDR3 protein. The sample holds under 850,000 distinct CDR3 sequences, 30% to 35% seen once. With respect to this clonotype: Its antigen is not identified.

The sequence came from a human donor in good health (CMV status not recorded). Some clones in this sample may be carry-over from other donors' samples. Sample: cultured PBMCs, taken from culture after CMV antigen stimulation. V usage is TRBV20-1 and J usage is TRBJ2-5; 11 nucleotides agree with TRBD2. CDR3 DNA: TGCAGTGCAACCCCAGCCGGACTTCAGACTAGCGGGGCGTCGGAGACCCAGTACTTC. Translating it yields CSATPAGLQTSGASETQYF.